This TCR beta chain was identified in a study of PD-1 blockade in mismatch repair-deficient tumors. On the study more broadly: Patients had approximately 12 mismatch repair-deficient cancer types, all previously treated and progressing.

Some clones are missing from TCRdb's copy, which holds only in-frame ones; the method was immunoSEQ multiplex PCR. The table records approximately 51,000 clones, 65% to 85% of them present only once. General study points: Tumor-resident clones, often undetectable pretreatment in blood, expanded then contracted after pembrolizumab.

For this clone: Its antigen is currently unknown.

CDR3 length: 16 residues. J was trimmed by 8 bases and V by 1 base; bases with no gene match: 7. Germline V gene sequence: CDR1 SEHNR, CDR2 FQNEAQ (reference sequence). Every patient had mismatch repair deficiency by PCR or immunohistochemistry. The TCR-sequenced patients were a few responders to pembrolizumab. The chain employs TRBV7-9 and TRBJ2-1, with 11 bases that match TRBD2. The material was peripheral blood, obtained approximately 18 weeks after starting pembrolizumab. The receptor was isolated from an adult with mismatch repair-deficient cancer. The CDR3 loop reads CASSLELAGEGDEQFF. CDR3 in DNA: TGTGCCAGCAGCTTAGAACTAGCGGGAGAAGGCGATGAGCAGTTCTTC. Filled out from reference TRBV7-9 and TRBJ2-1, the complete variable domain reads DTGVSQNPRHKITKRGQNVTFRCDPISEHNRLYWYRQTLGQGPEFLTYFQNEAQLEKSRLLSDRFSAERPKGSFSTLEIQRTEQGDSAMYLCASSLELAGEGDEQFFGPGTRLTVL.